The 10 T cell receptor beta chains reported below all come from one sample, sequenced in a study of radiotherapy plus CTLA-4 blockade in lung cancer. Method: immunoSEQ multiplex PCR; TCRdb's copy keeps in-frame clones and lacks some. The sample holds roughly 85,000 clones, 70% to 90% seen once. The sequencing used peripheral blood, collected from a patient treated with radiotherapy plus ipilimumab. All receptors come from a human donor with non-small cell lung cancer that progressed on radiotherapy plus ipilimumab.

The CDR3 DNA reads as TGTGCCTGGAGTTTTACCCGGGGGACAGGGGTACCCGGTGAGCAGTTCTTC. Protein product: CAWSFTRGTGVPGEQFF. This chain connects TRBV30 to TRBJ2-1, with TRBD1 matching over 10 bases. The length of the CDR3 is 17 residues. Germline CDR1 and CDR2: GTSNPN and SVGIG (reference sequence). J was trimmed by 9 bases and V by 2 bases; bases with no gene match: 16.

The chain is built from TRBV5-6 and TRBJ1-1, with 8 nucleotides matching TRBD1. Trimming cost V 3 bases and J 0 bases; bases outside gene matches: 4. Germline loops: CDR1 SGHDT, CDR2 YYEEEE. This CDR3 is built from 15 residues. CDR3 nucleotides: TGTGCCAGCAGCTCCTGGGACAGGATGAACACTGAAGCTTTCTTT. It translates to CASSSWDRMNTEAFF.

CDR3 nucleotide sequence: TGTGCCAGCTCACAAAGGACTAGCGGGGGGACCACCGGGGAGCTGTTTTTT. It is translated as CASSQRTSGGTTGELFF. The chain carries TRBV18 and TRBJ2-2, with 14 bases that match TRBD2. This CDR3 region has 17 residues. V was clipped by 4 bases and J by 4 bases; unmatched bases: 5. Germline lookup yields CDR1 KGHSH and CDR2 LQKENI.

The V gene is TRBV4-1, the J gene TRBJ2-1, with TRBD2 matching 13 bases. The CDR3 spans 16 residues. Trimming took 6 bases from V and 4 from J; bases not matched to a gene: 6. In germline, CDR1 is MGHRA, CDR2 YSYEKL. CDR3 nucleotide sequence: TGCGCCAGCAGGGGAAGGACTAGCGGGAGATACAATGAGCAGTTCTTC. The encoded protein is CASRGRTSGRYNEQFF.

The chain joins TRBV5-1 to TRBJ2-1; D not certain. The CDR3 totals 15 residues. V shed 0 bases and J shed 5 bases, with 12 bases lying between them. Per germline, CDR1 SGHRS and CDR2 YFSETQ. DNA for the CDR3: TGCGCCAGCAGCTTGGGGGTCGGGTCCCACAATGAGCAGTTCTTC. Translating gives CASSLGVGSHNEQFF.

The chain is built from TRBV4-2 and TRBJ2-7; 10 positions match TRBD2. The CDR3 runs 16 residues. V gave up 0 bases and J gave up 2 bases; unmatched junction bases: 4. Germline V lookup: CDR1 LGHNA, CDR2 YNFKEQ. The CDR3 region has the DNA TGTGCCAGCAGCCAAGAAGGAACTAGCGGGGCCTACGAGCAGTACTTC. It yields the protein CASSQEGTSGAYEQYF.

The J gene is TRBJ1-2, the V gene TRBV7-8; 10 positions match TRBD1. Germline CDR1 and CDR2: SGHVS and FQNEAQ. The CDR3 is 13 amino acids. The junction had 4 bases not matched to a gene; V was cut back by 4 bases and J by 8 bases. For the CDR3, the DNA is TGTGCCAGCAGCTATGGGACAGGGGTAGGCTACACCTTC. It encodes CASSYGTGVGYTF.

This clone was counted between two and nine times. This CDR3 reads CATSTANRAHEQYF. CDR3 sequence (DNA): TGTGCCACCAGCACAGCCAACAGGGCCCACGAGCAGTACTTC. The chain recombines TRBV15 with TRBJ2-7, with a weak D call TRBD1 (6 bases). V lost 4 bases and J 5 bases, leaving 15 bases between the germline ends. CDR1 is LNHNV, CDR2 YYDKDF, per germline (reference sequence). CDR3 size: 14 residues. The full variable domain, with the rest looked up from reference TRBV15 and TRBJ2-7, is DAMVIQNPRYQVTQFGKPVTLSCSQTLNHNVMYWYQQKSSQAPKLLFHYYDKDFNNEADTPDNFQSRRPNTSFCFLDIRSPGLGDTAMYLCATSTANRAHEQYFGPGTRLTVT.

The chain uses TRBV10-2 and TRBJ2-2; maybe TRBD1 (5 bases). This CDR3 has 14 amino acids. The germline V gene has CDR1 WSHSY and CDR2 SAAADI. V was clipped by 8 bases and J by 1 base, with 11 bases between them. CDR3 in amino acids: CASQDTKNTGELFF. The CDR3 coding sequence is TGCGCCAGCCAGGACACGAAGAACACCGGGGAGCTGTTTTTT.

The chain is built from TRBV18 and TRBJ2-7; 8 bases are shared with TRBD2. This CDR3 is built from 16 residues. Germline CDR1 reads KGHSH; CDR2 reads LQKENI. The trim removed 5 bases at V and 7 bases at J, leaving 16 bases unmatched. For the CDR3, the DNA is TGTGCCAGCTCATCACATCCCCCAGGCGCGGGGGGTGAGCAGTACTTC. It specifies CASSSHPPGAGGEQYF.